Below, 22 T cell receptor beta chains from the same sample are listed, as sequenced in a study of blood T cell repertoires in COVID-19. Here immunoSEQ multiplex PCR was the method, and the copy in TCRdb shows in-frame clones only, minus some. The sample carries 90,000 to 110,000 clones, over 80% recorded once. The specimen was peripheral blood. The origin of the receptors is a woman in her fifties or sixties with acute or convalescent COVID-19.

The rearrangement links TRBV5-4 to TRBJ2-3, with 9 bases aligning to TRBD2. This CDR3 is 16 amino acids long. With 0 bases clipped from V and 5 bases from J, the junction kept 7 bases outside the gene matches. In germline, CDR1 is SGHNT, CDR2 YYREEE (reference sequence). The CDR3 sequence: CASSLEGGRAIDTQYF. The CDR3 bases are TGTGCCAGCAGCTTGGAGGGCGGGAGGGCCATAGATACGCAGTATTTT. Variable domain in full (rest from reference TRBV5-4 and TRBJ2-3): ETGVTQSPTHLIKTRGQQVTLRCSSQSGHNTVSWYQQALGQGPQFIFQYYREEENGRGNFPPRFSGLQFPNYSSELNVNALELDDSALYLCASSLEGGRAIDTQYFGPGTRLTVL.

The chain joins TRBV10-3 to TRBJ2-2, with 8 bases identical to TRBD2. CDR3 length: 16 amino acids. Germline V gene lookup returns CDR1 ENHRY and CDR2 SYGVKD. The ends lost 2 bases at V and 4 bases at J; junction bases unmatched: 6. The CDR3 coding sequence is TGTGCCATCAGTGAGCAAGCGGGAGTCGGCACCGGGGAGCTGTTTTTT. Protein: CAISEQAGVGTGELFF.

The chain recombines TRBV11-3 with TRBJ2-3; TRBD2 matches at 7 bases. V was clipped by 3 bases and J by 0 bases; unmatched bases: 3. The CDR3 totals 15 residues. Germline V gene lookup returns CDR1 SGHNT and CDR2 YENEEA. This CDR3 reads CASSLGGSSTDTQYF. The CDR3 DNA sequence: TGTGCCAGCAGCTTGGGAGGGAGTAGCACAGATACGCAGTATTTT. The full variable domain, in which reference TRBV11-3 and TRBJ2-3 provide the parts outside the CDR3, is EAGVVQSPRYKIIEKKQPVAFWCNPISGHNTLYWYLQNLGQGPELLIRYENEEAVDDSQLPKDRFSAERLKGVDSTLKIQPAELGDSAVYLCASSLGGSSTDTQYFGPGTRLTVL.

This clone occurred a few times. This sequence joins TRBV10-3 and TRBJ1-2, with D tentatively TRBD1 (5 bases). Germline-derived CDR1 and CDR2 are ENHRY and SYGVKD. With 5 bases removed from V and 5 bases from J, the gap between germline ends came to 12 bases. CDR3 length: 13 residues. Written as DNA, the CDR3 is TGTGCCATCAGTTCCCCAGGGCAGTATGGCTACACCTTC. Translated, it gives CAISSPGQYGYTF.

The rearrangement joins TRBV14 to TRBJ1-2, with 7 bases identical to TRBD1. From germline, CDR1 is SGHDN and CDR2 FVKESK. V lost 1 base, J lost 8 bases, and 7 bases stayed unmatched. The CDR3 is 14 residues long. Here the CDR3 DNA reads TGTGCCAGCAGCCAAGTAGACAGGGCTGGGGGCTACACCTTC. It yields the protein CASSQVDRAGGYTF. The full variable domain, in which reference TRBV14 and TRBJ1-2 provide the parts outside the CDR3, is EAGVTQFPSHSVIEKGQTVTLRCDPISGHDNLYWYRRVMGKEIKFLLHFVKESKQDESGMPNNRFLAERTGGTYSTLKVQPAELEDSGVYFCASSQVDRAGGYTFGSGTRLTVV.

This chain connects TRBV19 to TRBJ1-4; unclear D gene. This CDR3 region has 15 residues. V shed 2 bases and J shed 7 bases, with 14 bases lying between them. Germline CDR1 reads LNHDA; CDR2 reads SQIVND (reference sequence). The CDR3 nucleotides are TGTGCCAGTAGTATAAAACATTCCGTCAGTGAAAAACTGTTTTTT. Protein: CASSIKHSVSEKLFF. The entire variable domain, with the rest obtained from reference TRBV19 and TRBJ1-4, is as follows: DGGITQSPKYLFRKEGQNVTLSCEQNLNHDAMYWYRQDPGQGLRLIYYSQIVNDFQKGDIAEGYSVSREKKESFPLTVTSAQKNPTAFYLCASSIKHSVSEKLFFGSGTQLSVL.

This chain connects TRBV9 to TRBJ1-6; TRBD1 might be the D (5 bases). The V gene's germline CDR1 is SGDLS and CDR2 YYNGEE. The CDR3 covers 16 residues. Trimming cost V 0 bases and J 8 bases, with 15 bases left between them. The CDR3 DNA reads TGTGCCAGCAGCGTAGAGGGAGGGGCGAGGGATTCACCCCTCCACTTT. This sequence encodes CASSVEGGARDSPLHF.

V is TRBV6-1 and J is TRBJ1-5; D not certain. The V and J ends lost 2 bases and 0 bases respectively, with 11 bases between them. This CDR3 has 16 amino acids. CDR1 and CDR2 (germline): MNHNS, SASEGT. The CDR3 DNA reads TGTGCCAGCAGTGAACTGGGCAGCTATAGCAATCAGCCCCAGCATTTT. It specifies CASSELGSYSNQPQHF.

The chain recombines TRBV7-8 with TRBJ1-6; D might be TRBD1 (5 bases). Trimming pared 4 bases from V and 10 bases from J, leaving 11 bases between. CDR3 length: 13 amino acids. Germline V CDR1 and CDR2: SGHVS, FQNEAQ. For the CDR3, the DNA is TGTGCCAGCAGCTCTTGGGGGGACTCACCCCTCCACTTT. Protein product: CASSSWGDSPLHF.

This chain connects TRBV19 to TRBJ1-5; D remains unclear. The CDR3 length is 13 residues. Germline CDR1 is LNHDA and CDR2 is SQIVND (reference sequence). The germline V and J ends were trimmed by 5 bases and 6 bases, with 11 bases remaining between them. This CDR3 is CASSDLPGQPQHF. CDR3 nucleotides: TGTGCCAGTAGTGACCTCCCAGGTCAGCCCCAGCATTTT. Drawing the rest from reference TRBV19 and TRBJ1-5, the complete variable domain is DGGITQSPKYLFRKEGQNVTLSCEQNLNHDAMYWYRQDPGQGLRLIYYSQIVNDFQKGDIAEGYSVSREKKESFPLTVTSAQKNPTAFYLCASSDLPGQPQHFGDGTRLSIL.

CDR3 sequence (DNA): TGTGCCAGTAATCAACAGGGGGGCTCCTACAATGAGCAGTTCTTC. Translated: CASNQQGGSYNEQFF. The V and J genes are TRBV19 and TRBJ2-1; 8 nucleotides line up with TRBD1. V was clipped by 7 bases and J by 0 bases; unmatched bases: 5. There are 15 residues in the CDR3. Germline values: CDR1 LNHDA, CDR2 SQIVND (reference sequence).

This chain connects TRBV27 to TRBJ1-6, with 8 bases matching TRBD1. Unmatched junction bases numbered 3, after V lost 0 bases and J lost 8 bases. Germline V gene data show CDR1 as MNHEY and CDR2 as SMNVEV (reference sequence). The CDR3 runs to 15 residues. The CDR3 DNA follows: TGTGCCAGCAGTTTATCCGTACAGGGGGATTCACCCCTCCACTTT. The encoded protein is CASSLSVQGDSPLHF.

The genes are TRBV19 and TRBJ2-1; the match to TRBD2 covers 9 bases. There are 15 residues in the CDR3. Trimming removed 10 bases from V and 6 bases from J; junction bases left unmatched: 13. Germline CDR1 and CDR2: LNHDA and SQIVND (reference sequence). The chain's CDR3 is CAIGTGTSRGNEQFF. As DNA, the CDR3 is TGTGCCATCGGCACCGGGACTAGCAGAGGCAATGAGCAGTTCTTC.

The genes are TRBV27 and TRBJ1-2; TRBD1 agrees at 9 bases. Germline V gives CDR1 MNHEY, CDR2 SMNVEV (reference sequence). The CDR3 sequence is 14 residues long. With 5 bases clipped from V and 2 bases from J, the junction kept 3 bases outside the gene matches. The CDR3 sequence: CASSPGTGNYGYTF. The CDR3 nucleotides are TGTGCCAGCAGTCCCGGGACAGGGAACTATGGCTACACCTTC.

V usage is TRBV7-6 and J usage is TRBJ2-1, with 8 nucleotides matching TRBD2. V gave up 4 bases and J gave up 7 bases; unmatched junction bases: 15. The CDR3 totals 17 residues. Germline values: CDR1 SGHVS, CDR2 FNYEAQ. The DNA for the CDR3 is TGTGCCAGCAGCTCGGCGGGAGGCGACAATTTTTTAAATGAGCAGTTCTTC. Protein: CASSSAGGDNFLNEQFF.

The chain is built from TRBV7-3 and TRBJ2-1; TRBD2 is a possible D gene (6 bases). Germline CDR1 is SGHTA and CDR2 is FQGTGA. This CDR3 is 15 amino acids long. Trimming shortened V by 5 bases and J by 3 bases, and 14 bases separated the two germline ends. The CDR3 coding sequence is TGTGCCAGCAGCAAACTAGTGGGAGGCTACAATGAGCAGTTCTTC. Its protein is CASSKLVGGYNEQFF.

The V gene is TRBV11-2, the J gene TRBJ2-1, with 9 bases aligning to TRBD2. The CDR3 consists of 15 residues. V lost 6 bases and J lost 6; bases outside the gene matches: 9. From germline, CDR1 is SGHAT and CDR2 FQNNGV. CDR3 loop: CASRSIAGVANEQFF. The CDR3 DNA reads TGTGCCAGCAGGAGTATAGCGGGGGTCGCCAATGAGCAGTTCTTC.

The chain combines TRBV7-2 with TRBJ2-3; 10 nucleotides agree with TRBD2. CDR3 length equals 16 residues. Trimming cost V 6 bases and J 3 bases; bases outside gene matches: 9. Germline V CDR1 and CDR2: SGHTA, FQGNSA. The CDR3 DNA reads TGTGCCAGCAGACGCGAACCTAGCGGGAGAACAGATACGCAGTATTTT. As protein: CASRREPSGRTDTQYF.

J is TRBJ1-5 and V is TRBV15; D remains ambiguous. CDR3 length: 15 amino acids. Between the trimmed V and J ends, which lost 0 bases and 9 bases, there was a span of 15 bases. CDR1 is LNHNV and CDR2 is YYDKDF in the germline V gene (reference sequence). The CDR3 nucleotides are TGTGCCACCAGCAGAGACCCCTGGTTCGCGGGGCCCCAGCATTTT. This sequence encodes CATSRDPWFAGPQHF. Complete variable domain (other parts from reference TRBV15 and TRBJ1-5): DAMVIQNPRYQVTQFGKPVTLSCSQTLNHNVMYWYQQKSSQAPKLLFHYYDKDFNNEADTPDNFQSRRPNTSFCFLDIRSPGLGDTAMYLCATSRDPWFAGPQHFGDGTRLSIL.

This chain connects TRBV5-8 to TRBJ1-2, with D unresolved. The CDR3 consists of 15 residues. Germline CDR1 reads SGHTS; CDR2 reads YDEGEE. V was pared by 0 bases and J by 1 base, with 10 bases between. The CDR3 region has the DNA TGTGCCAGCAGCTTGGTGGCGAGACTTAACTATGGCTACACCTTC. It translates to CASSLVARLNYGYTF.

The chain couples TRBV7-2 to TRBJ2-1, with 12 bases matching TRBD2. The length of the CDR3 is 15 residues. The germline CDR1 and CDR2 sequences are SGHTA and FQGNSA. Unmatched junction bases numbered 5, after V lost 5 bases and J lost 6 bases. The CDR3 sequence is CASSPSGGAGNEQFF. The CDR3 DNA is TGTGCCAGCAGCCCTAGCGGGGGGGCAGGCAATGAGCAGTTCTTC.

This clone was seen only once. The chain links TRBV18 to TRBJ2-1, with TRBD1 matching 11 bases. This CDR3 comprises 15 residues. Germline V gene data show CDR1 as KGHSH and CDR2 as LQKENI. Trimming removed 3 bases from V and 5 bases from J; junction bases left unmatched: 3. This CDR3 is CASSPLGQGDNEQFF. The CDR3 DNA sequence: TGTGCCAGCTCACCCCTGGGACAGGGGGACAATGAGCAGTTCTTC.